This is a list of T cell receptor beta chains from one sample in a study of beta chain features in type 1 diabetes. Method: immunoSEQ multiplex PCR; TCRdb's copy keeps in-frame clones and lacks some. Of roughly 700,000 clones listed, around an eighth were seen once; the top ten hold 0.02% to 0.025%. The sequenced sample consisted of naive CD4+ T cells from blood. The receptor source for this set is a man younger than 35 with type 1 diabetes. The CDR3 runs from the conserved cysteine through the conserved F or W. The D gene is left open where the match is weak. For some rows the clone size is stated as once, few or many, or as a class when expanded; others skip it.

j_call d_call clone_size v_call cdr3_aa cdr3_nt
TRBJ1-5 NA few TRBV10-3 CAIKEEGHQPQHF TGTGCCATCAAAGAGGAAGGCCATCAGCCCCAGCATTTT
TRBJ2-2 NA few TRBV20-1 CSAGPGELFF TGCAGTGCCGGCCCCGGGGAGCTGTTTTTT
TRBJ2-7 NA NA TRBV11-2 CASSFDLFRSYEQYF TGTGCCAGCAGCTTCGACCTTTTTCGCTCCTACGAGCAGTACTTC
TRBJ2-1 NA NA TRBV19 CASSMGDAYNEQFF TGTGCCAGTAGTATGGGGGACGCCTACAATGAGCAGTTCTTC
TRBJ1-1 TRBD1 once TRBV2 CASCQGEDTEAFF TGTGCCAGCTGTCAGGGGGAGGACACTGAAGCTTTCTTT
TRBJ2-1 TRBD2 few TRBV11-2 CASSSHLAGDSYNEQFF TGTGCCAGCAGCTCCCACTTAGCGGGGGACTCCTACAATGAGCAGTTCTTC
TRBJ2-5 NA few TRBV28 CASRTVQETQYF TGTGCCAGCCGGACGGTTCAAGAGACCCAGTACTTC
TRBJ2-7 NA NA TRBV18 CASSPQRQVVYEQYF TGTGCCAGCTCACCACAGCGACAGGTCGTATACGAGCAGTACTTC
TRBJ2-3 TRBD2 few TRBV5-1 CASRAGEGTDTQYF TGCGCCAGCAGAGCGGGGGAGGGCACAGATACGCAGTATTTT
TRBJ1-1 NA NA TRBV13 CASSGEQENTEAFF TGTGCCAGCAGCGGAGAACAGGAGAACACTGAAGCTTTCTTT
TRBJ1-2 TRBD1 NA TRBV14 CASTQGSDYGYTF TGTGCCAGCACACAGGGGTCGGACTATGGCTACACCTTC
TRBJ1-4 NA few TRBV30 CAWSETASNEKLFF TGTGCCTGGAGCGAGACAGCTTCTAATGAAAAACTGTTTTTT
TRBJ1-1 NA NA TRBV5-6 CASSLSGLNTEAFF TGTGCCAGCAGCTTGAGTGGATTGAACACTGAAGCTTTCTTT
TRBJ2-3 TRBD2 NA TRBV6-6 CASSTRTSDPTQYF TGTGCCAGCAGTACCCGGACTAGCGATCCGACGCAGTATTTT
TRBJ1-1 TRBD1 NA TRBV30 CAWGVGTGLRRITEAFF TGTGCCTGGGGCGTGGGGACAGGGCTTCGAAGAATCACTGAAGCTTTCTTT
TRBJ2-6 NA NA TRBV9 CASSAAGSSGANVLTF TGTGCCAGCAGCGCCGCAGGGAGCTCTGGGGCCAACGTCCTGACTTTC
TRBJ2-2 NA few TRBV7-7 CASSLVLAGGELFF TGTGCCAGCAGCTTAGTGCTTGCCGGGGGGGAGCTGTTTTTT
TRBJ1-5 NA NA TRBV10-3 CAISVFGVEEPQHF TGTGCCATCAGTGTTTTCGGGGTAGAAGAGCCCCAGCATTTT
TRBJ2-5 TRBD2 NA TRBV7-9 CASSTLAGGGETQYF TGTGCCAGCAGCACCCTCGCGGGGGGCGGAGAGACCCAGTACTTC
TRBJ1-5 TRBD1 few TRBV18 CASSPGTGTSNQPQHF TGTGCCAGCTCACCCGGGACAGGTACTAGCAATCAGCCCCAGCATTTT
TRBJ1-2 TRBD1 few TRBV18 CASSQSGTGSYGYTF TGTGCCAGCTCACAATCCGGGACAGGGTCTTATGGCTACACCTTC
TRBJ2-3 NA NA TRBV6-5 CATRRGALTDTQYF TGTGCCACGAGACGGGGGGCCCTCACAGATACGCAGTATTTT
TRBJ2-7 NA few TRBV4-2 CASSQVAGGSYEQYF TGTGCCAGCAGCCAAGTGGCGGGCGGTTCCTACGAGCAGTACTTC
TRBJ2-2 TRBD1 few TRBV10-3 CATTGVHTGELFF TGTGCCACCACAGGGGTTCACACCGGGGAGCTGTTTTTT
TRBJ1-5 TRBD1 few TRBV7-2 CASSLSGDSTYQPQHF TGTGCCAGCAGCTTAAGTGGGGACAGTACCTATCAGCCCCAGCATTTT
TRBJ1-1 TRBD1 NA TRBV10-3 CAITEDRDIEAFF TGTGCCATCACTGAGGACAGGGATATTGAAGCTTTCTTT
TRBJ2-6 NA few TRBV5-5 CASSLGAGDSGANVLTF TGTGCCAGCAGCTTGGGTGCCGGGGACTCTGGGGCCAACGTCCTGACTTTC
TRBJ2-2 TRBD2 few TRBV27 CASSLPGGGVGELFF TGTGCCAGCAGTTTACCCGGGGGGGGCGTCGGGGAGCTGTTTTTT
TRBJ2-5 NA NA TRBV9 CASSVGWSGGQETQYF TGTGCCAGCAGCGTAGGATGGTCAGGAGGGCAAGAGACCCAGTACTTC
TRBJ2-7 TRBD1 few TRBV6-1 CASRAPTRGPYEQYF TGTGCCAGCAGGGCACCAACCAGGGGGCCCTACGAGCAGTACTTC
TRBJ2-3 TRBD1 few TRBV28 CAGGTGPSTDTQYF TGTGCCGGCGGGACAGGACCTAGCACAGATACGCAGTATTTT